The rows below give T cell receptor beta chains drawn from one sample of a study of regulatory T cells in long-lasting Graves disease. TCRdb re-called the multiplex PCR reads through MiXCR, storing one row per CDR3 protein. Of about 350,000 distinct CDR3 sequences in the sample, approximately 15% are singletons; the top ten hold 30%. The sample was also reused in another study, on T cells in Graves' hyperthyroidism and ophthalmopathy.

The source material was peripheral blood mononuclear cells (PBMCs), sampled at new diagnosis, from a patient treated with antithyroid drugs. The source of these receptors is a man aged 35 to 55 with Graves disease. CDR3s include the opening cysteine and the closing phenylalanine or tryptophan. Each record gives: V gene, CDR3 length, clone size, J gene, D gene, CDR3 DNA, CDR3 protein. The D gene is left open where the match is weak. Only part of the rows carry a size: once, few, many, or a class if the clone is expanded.

V: TRBV18; length: 16; size: many; J: TRBJ1-2; D: .; DNA: TGTGCCAGCTCACCCACAGGGTCGGACCTTAACTATGGCTACACCTTC; CDR3: CASSPTGSDLNYGYTF
V: TRBV7-2; length: 14; size: .; J: TRBJ2-5; D: .; DNA: TGTGCCAGCAGCCTCGAAGCCCGCTCTCGCACCCAGTACTTC; CDR3: CASSLEARSRTQYF
V: TRBV9; length: 15; size: few; J: TRBJ2-1; D: .; DNA: TGTGCCAGCAGCGGCTCCCGGTTGTGGGGGACTGAGCAGTTCTTC; CDR3: CASSGSRLWGTEQFF
V: TRBV6-1; length: 14; size: .; J: TRBJ2-7; D: TRBD1; DNA: TGTGCCAGCAGACCTGGGACAGGGGATTACGAGCAGTACTTC; CDR3: CASRPGTGDYEQYF
V: TRBV6-1; length: 15; size: many; J: TRBJ2-6; D: TRBD1; DNA: TGTGCCAGCACCTCAGGGGGCTCTGGGGCCAACGTCCTGACTTTC; CDR3: CASTSGGSGANVLTF
V: TRBV3-1; length: 17; size: few; J: TRBJ2-3; D: .; DNA: TGTGCCAGCAGCCTCAGAGGGTGGGCAGGGGAGACAGATACGCAGTATTTT; CDR3: CASSLRGWAGETDTQYF
V: TRBV7-2; length: 18; size: many; J: TRBJ2-5; D: TRBD2; DNA: TGTGCCAGCAGCTTAGGGCCCAGCGGGGGGCTCCAGGGGGAGACCCAGTACTTC; CDR3: CASSLGPSGGLQGETQYF
V: TRBV18; length: 17; size: once; J: TRBJ1-4; D: .; DNA: TGTGCCAGCTCACTCCGATCCGCGTACTTAGATAATGAAAGACTGTTTTTT; CDR3: CASSLRSAYLDNERLFF
V: TRBV9; length: 14; size: few; J: TRBJ2-4; D: .; DNA: TGTGCCAGCACCCCCAGGCCGACCAAAAACATTCAGTACTTC; CDR3: CASTPRPTKNIQYF
V: TRBV28; length: 12; size: few; J: TRBJ2-5; D: .; DNA: TGTGCCAGCGGTAGACAGGAAGAGACCCAGTACTTC; CDR3: CASGRQEETQYF
V: TRBV28; length: 13; size: .; J: TRBJ1-3; D: .; DNA: TGTGCCAGCGGAACCTTTATAGGTGCCACCATATATTTT; CDR3: CASGTFIGATIYF
V: TRBV11-1; length: 18; size: .; J: TRBJ2-1; D: TRBD2; DNA: TGCGCCAGCAGCTTTAAGTCCGGGCGTCTAGCGGCCTACAATGAGCAGTTCTTC; CDR3: CASSFKSGRLAAYNEQFF
V: TRBV14; length: 15; size: .; J: TRBJ2-7; D: TRBD1; DNA: TGTGCCAGCAGCCAAATACAGGGACAGGGTCTTATTCAGTACTTC; CDR3: CASSQIQGQGLIQYF
V: TRBV28; length: 13; size: few; J: TRBJ1-5; D: TRBD1; DNA: TGTGCCAGCAGTCCCAGGCGGACAGGGTCCCAGCATTTT; CDR3: CASSPRRTGSQHF
V: TRBV7-3; length: 17; size: .; J: TRBJ2-2; D: .; DNA: TGTGCCAGCAGCCCCCGGCAGGTGGGGGCGGGCACCGGGGAGCTGTTTTTT; CDR3: CASSPRQVGAGTGELFF
V: TRBV7-3; length: 15; size: many; J: TRBJ2-7; D: .; DNA: TGTGCCAGCAGCCTCCGGGGGGCCGGTCTCTACGAGCAGTACTTC; CDR3: CASSLRGAGLYEQYF
V: TRBV5-6; length: 16; size: many; J: TRBJ2-3; D: .; DNA: TGTGCCAGCAGCGTGCGGGACTCACCACTCTCAGATACGCAGTATTTT; CDR3: CASSVRDSPLSDTQYF
V: TRBV5-1; length: 15; size: many; J: TRBJ2-6; D: .; DNA: TGCGCCAGCAGCTTGGGCAGGGCTGGGGCCAACGTCCTGACTTTC; CDR3: CASSLGRAGANVLTF
V: TRBV10-3; length: 15; size: many; J: TRBJ2-3; D: TRBD2; DNA: TGTGCCATCAAGGATAGCGGGGGCGGCACAGATACGCAGTATTTT; CDR3: CAIKDSGGGTDTQYF
V: TRBV5-1; length: 14; size: few; J: TRBJ2-5; D: TRBD1; DNA: TGCGCCAGCAGCCGAGGGACAGCTAAAGAGACCCAGTACTTC; CDR3: CASSRGTAKETQYF
V: TRBV28; length: 15; size: many; J: TRBJ2-7; D: TRBD1; DNA: TGTGCCAGCAGTTTGGCCGGGACAGTGACCTACGAGCAGTACTTC; CDR3: CASSLAGTVTYEQYF
V: TRBV28; length: 15; size: many; J: TRBJ2-7; D: TRBD1; DNA: TGTGCCAGCAGCCCGGCAGGGGGCCACTCCTACGAGCAGTACTTC; CDR3: CASSPAGGHSYEQYF
V: TRBV5-4; length: 17; size: few; J: TRBJ1-1; D: .; DNA: TGTGCCAGCAGCCGTGGCAGGGGAGGAGGGAAAGGCACTGAAGCTTTCTTT; CDR3: CASSRGRGGGKGTEAFF
V: TRBV4-1; length: 14; size: few; J: TRBJ2-1; D: .; DNA: TGCGCCAGCAGCCAAGTTTGGCCAGACAATGAGCAGTTCTTC; CDR3: CASSQVWPDNEQFF
V: TRBV11-2; length: 18; size: few; J: TRBJ1-2; D: .; DNA: TGTGCCAGCAGTACCCAAAAGGGGACCCGAAACAATAACTATGGCTACACCTTC; CDR3: CASSTQKGTRNNNYGYTF
V: TRBV2; length: 14; size: many; J: TRBJ2-7; D: TRBD1; DNA: TGTGCCAGCAGGCTCGACAGGGTTCCCTACGAGCAGTACTTC; CDR3: CASRLDRVPYEQYF
V: TRBV11-2; length: 16; size: many; J: TRBJ2-3; D: TRBD2; DNA: TGTGCCAGCAGCCCGACACACGGACTAGCGGGAGATACGCAGTATTTT; CDR3: CASSPTHGLAGDTQYF
V: TRBV2; length: 14; size: many; J: TRBJ1-2; D: TRBD1; DNA: TGTGCCAGCAGGGGGACAGGGAGGAACTATGGCTACACCTTC; CDR3: CASRGTGRNYGYTF
V: TRBV29-1; length: 12; size: .; J: TRBJ2-7; D: .; DNA: TGCAGCGTTTTCGCAAGCTCCTACGAGCAGTACTTC; CDR3: CSVFASSYEQYF
V: TRBV11-3; length: 15; size: many; J: TRBJ2-1; D: .; DNA: TGTGCCAGACCCGGCCCGGAGGGGAACTACAATGAGCAGTTCTTC; CDR3: CARPGPEGNYNEQFF
V: TRBV7-2; length: 12; size: many; J: TRBJ2-7; D: .; DNA: TGTGCCAGCAGAAGCGACGGCTACGAGCAGTACTTC; CDR3: CASRSDGYEQYF
V: TRBV9; length: 13; size: .; J: TRBJ2-3; D: .; DNA: TGTGCCAGCAGCGTAGGGACAAGGGATACGCAGTATTTT; CDR3: CASSVGTRDTQYF
V: TRBV20-1; length: 16; size: many; J: TRBJ2-4; D: TRBD2; DNA: TGCAGTGCTAGAGTGGGACTAACCCCAGCCAAAAACATTCAGTACTTC; CDR3: CSARVGLTPAKNIQYF
V: TRBV19; length: 15; size: .; J: TRBJ2-1; D: .; DNA: TGTGCCAGTAGTAGGATGAGAGGCCGGAGTCGTGAGCAGTTCTTC; CDR3: CASSRMRGRSREQFF
V: TRBV20-1; length: 14; size: many; J: TRBJ2-1; D: TRBD2; DNA: TGCAGTGCTAGGCTAGCGGGGGGACACAATGAGCAGTTCTTC; CDR3: CSARLAGGHNEQFF
V: TRBV20-1; length: 13; size: many; J: TRBJ2-7; D: .; DNA: TGCAGTGCTAGAAGGGAACCCCCCTACGAGCAGTACTTC; CDR3: CSARREPPYEQYF
V: TRBV12-5; length: 15; size: .; J: TRBJ2-5; D: .; DNA: TGTGCTAGTGGCCAACCCCTGACAGGCGGAGAGACCCAGTACTTC; CDR3: CASGQPLTGGETQYF
V: TRBV20-1; length: 13; size: .; J: TRBJ2-5; D: .; DNA: TGCAGTGCTAGGCTCCCATTAGAGGGGACCCAGTACTTC; CDR3: CSARLPLEGTQYF
V: TRBV7-8; length: 17; size: .; J: TRBJ1-6; D: TRBD1; DNA: TGTGCCAGCAGCCCCGGAAGACAGGGGCTCTATAATTCACCCCTCCACTTT; CDR3: CASSPGRQGLYNSPLHF
V: TRBV7-9; length: 14; size: .; J: TRBJ1-1; D: TRBD1; DNA: TGTGCCAGCAGCTTTGGACAGGCTTTCACTGAAGCTTTCTTT; CDR3: CASSFGQAFTEAFF
V: TRBV27; length: 13; size: .; J: TRBJ1-2; D: TRBD1; DNA: TGTGCCAGCAGTGGGGACAGAGACTATGGCTACACCTTC; CDR3: CASSGDRDYGYTF
V: TRBV28; length: 13; size: .; J: TRBJ2-7; D: .; DNA: TGTGCCAGCAGTCCGGGCCTTCCGGGGGAGCAGTACTTC; CDR3: CASSPGLPGEQYF